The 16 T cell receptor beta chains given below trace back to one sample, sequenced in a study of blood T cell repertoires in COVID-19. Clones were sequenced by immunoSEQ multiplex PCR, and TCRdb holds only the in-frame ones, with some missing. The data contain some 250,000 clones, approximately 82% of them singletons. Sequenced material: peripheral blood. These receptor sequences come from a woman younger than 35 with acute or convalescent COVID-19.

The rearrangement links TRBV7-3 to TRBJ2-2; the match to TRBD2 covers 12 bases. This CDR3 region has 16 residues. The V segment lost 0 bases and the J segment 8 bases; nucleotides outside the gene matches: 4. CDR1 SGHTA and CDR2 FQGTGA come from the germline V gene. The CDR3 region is CASSLTQTSGRGELFF. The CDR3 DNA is TGTGCCAGCAGCTTAACCCAGACTAGCGGGAGAGGGGAGCTGTTTTTT.

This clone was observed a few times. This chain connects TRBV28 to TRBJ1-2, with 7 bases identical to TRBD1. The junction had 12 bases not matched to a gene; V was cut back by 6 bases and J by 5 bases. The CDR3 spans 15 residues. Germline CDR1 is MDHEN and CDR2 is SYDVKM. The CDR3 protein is CASRSPAQGEYGYTF. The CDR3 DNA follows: TGTGCCAGCAGATCCCCCGCCCAGGGGGAATATGGCTACACCTTC.

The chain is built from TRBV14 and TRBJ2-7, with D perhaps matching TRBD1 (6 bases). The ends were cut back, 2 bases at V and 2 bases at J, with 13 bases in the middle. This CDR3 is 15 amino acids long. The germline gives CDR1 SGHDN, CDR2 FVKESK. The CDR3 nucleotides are TGTGCCAGCAGCCAATACAGGGACCTAGCCTACGAGCAGTACTTC. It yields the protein CASSQYRDLAYEQYF.

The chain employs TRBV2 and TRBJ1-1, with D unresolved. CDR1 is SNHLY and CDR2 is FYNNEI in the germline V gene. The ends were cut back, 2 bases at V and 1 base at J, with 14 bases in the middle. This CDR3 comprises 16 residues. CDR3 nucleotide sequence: TGTGCCAGCAGTGAAACGGCGGAGATATCGAACACTGAAGCTTTCTTT. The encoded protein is CASSETAEISNTEAFF.

The CDR3 spells CASSSPPGTGWRNEQFF. The CDR3 DNA reads TGCGCCAGCAGTTCCCCTCCCGGGACAGGGTGGAGAAATGAGCAGTTCTTC. This rearrangement joins TRBV5-1 to TRBJ2-1, with 9 bases matching TRBD1. The CDR3 runs to 17 residues. V gave up 5 bases and J gave up 7 bases; unmatched junction bases: 16. Germline V gives CDR1 SGHRS, CDR2 YFSETQ.

For the CDR3, the DNA is TGTGCCAGCAGCCCCGGGACAGGGCCTCTTGGGTACACCTTC. Protein: CASSPGTGPLGYTF. V is TRBV9 and J is TRBJ1-2, with 9 nucleotides matching TRBD1. CDR3 size: 14 residues. Germline assignment: CDR1 SGDLS and CDR2 YYNGEE. The ends lost 4 bases at V and 11 bases at J; junction bases unmatched: 12.

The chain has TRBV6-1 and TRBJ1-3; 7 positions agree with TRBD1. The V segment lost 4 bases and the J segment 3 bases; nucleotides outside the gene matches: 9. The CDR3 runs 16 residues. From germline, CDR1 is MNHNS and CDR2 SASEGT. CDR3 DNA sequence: TGTGCCAGCAGTGTTTCAATGACAGGGATTGGAAACACCATATATTTT. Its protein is CASSVSMTGIGNTIYF.

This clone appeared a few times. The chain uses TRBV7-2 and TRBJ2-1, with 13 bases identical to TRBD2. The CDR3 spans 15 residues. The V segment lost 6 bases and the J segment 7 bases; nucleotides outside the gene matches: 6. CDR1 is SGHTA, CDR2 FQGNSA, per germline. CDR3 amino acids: CASRVPGLAGNEQFF. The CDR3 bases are TGTGCCAGCAGGGTGCCGGGACTAGCGGGGAATGAGCAGTTCTTC. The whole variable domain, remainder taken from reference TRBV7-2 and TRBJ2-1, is GAGVSQSPSNKVTEKGKDVELRCDPISGHTALYWYRQSLGQGLEFLIYFQGNSAPDKSGLPSDRFSAERTGGSVSTLTIQRTQQEDSAVYLCASRVPGLAGNEQFFGPGTRLTVL.

The CDR3, as DNA: TGTGCCAGTAGTATCGCGACAGCTGGTAATGAAAAACTGTTTTTT. Translation: CASSIATAGNEKLFF. V and J are TRBV19 and TRBJ1-4, with a tentative D call TRBD1 (5 bases). Germline values: CDR1 LNHDA, CDR2 SQIVND (reference sequence). Between the trimmed V and J ends, which lost 3 bases and 4 bases, there was a span of 12 bases. This CDR3 has 15 amino acids.

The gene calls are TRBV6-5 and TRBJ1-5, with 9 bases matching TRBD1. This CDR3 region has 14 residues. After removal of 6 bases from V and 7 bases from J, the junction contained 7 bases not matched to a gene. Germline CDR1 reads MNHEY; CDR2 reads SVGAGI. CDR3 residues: CASRPGQGLQPQHF. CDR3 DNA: TGTGCCAGCAGGCCGGGACAGGGTTTACAGCCCCAGCATTTT.

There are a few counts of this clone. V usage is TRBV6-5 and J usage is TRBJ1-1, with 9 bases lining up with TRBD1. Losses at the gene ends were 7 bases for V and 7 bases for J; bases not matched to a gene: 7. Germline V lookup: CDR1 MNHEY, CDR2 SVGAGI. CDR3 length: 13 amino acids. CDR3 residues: CASTLPGQGEAFF. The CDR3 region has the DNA TGTGCCAGCACCCTACCGGGACAGGGTGAAGCTTTCTTT.

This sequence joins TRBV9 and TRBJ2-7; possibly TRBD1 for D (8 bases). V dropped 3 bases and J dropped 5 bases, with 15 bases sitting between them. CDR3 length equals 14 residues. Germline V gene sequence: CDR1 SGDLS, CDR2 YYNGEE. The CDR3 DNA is TGTGCCAGCAGCGGCCGGACAGGGAGGGACGAGCAGTACTTC. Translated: CASSGRTGRDEQYF.

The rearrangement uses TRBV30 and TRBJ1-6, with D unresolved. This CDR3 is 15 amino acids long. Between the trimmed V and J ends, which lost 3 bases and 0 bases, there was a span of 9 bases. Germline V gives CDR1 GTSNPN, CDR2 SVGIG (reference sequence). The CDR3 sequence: CAWRPLSSYNSPLHF. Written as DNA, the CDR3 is TGTGCCTGGAGGCCCCTGAGCTCCTATAATTCACCCCTCCACTTT.

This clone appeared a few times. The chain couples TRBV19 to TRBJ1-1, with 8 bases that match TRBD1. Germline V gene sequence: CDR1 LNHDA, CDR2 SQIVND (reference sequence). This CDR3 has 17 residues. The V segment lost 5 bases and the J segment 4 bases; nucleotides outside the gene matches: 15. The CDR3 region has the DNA TGTGCCAGTAGTTACGGACAGGGACGGACGTGGAGCACTGAAGCTTTCTTT. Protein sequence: CASSYGQGRTWSTEAFF.

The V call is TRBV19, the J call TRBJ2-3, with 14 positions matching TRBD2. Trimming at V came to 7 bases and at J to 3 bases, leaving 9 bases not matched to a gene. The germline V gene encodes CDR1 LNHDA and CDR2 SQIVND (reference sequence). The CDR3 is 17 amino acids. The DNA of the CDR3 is TGTGCCAGTACCATTGGGACTAGCGGGAGTATGACAGATACGCAGTATTTT. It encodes CASTIGTSGSMTDTQYF.

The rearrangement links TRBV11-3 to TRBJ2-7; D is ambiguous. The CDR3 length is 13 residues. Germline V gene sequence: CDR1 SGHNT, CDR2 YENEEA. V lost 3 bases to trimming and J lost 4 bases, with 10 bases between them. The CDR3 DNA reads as TGTGCCAGCAGCTTCCGTGCAGAATACGAGCAGTACTTC. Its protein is CASSFRAEYEQYF.